This entry lists 8 T cell receptor beta chains sequenced from one sample in a study of cytomegalovirus exposure and HLA in healthy donors. The study ran its PCR with 60 Vbeta and 13 Jbeta primers. Profiled with immunoSEQ multiplex PCR; TCRdb holds only in-frame clones, not every one. The top ten hold under 0.8% of the sample, which has about 220,000 clones, around 80% seen once. Sequencing was done on a sample of PBMCs. These receptors came from a man younger than 35 in good health and CMV-seronegative.

Only a few counts were recorded for this clone. This rearrangement joins TRBV6-6 to TRBJ2-3; D possibly corresponds to TRBD2 (6 bases). Germline assignment: CDR1 MNHNY and CDR2 SVGAGI (reference sequence). The germline V and J ends were trimmed by 6 bases and 2 bases, with 12 bases remaining between them. The CDR3 length is 14 residues. The chain's CDR3 is CASRSGLSTDTQYF. In DNA form, the CDR3 reads TGTGCCAGCAGGTCGGGACTTTCCACAGATACGCAGTATTTT.

The rearrangement uses TRBV10-2 and TRBJ1-3; D gene ambiguous. Trimming took off 6 bases at V and 2 bases at J, with 11 bases between the two ends. The CDR3 extends over 14 amino acids. CDR1 WSHSY and CDR2 SAAADI come from the germline V gene. The CDR3 nucleotides are TGCGCCAGCAGGGTTGGGAGTGCTGGAAACACCATATATTTT. Residues: CASRVGSAGNTIYF.

The rearrangement uses TRBV7-2 and TRBJ2-7, with TRBD2 identical over 9 bases. Germline V CDR1 and CDR2: SGHTA, FQGNSA. The junction had 6 bases not matched to a gene; V was cut back by 5 bases and J by 1 base. This CDR3 comprises 15 residues. CDR3 in DNA: TGTGCCAGCAGCGAGGGACTAGCTCAGTCCTACGAGCAGTACTTC. Translation: CASSEGLAQSYEQYF.

This chain joins TRBV2 and TRBJ1-2, with 11 nucleotides matching TRBD1. The V and J ends lost 7 bases and 4 bases, in that order; junction bases with no gene match: 5. The CDR3 is 14 amino acids. CDR1 SNHLY and CDR2 FYNNEI come from the germline V gene. The DNA for the CDR3 is TGTGCCAGCACTCGGGACAGGGGGTCCTATGGCTACACCTTC. Translated, it gives CASTRDRGSYGYTF.

This sequence joins TRBV27 and TRBJ2-1, with TRBD1 identical over 7 bases. Germline V CDR1 and CDR2: MNHEY, SMNVEV (reference sequence). V trimming: 10 bases; J trimming: 5 bases; junction bases outside the gene matches: 8. The length of the CDR3 is 13 residues. CDR3 DNA: TGTGCCACCCGCGGACAGGAGGACAATGAGCAGTTCTTC. It codes for CATRGQEDNEQFF.

This chain connects TRBV4-1 to TRBJ2-5, with TRBD1 matching over 9 bases. The J call may be in error: the DNA end matches TRBJ2-7 better. The CDR3 has 16 amino acids. Per germline, CDR1 MGHRA and CDR2 YSYEKL. The CDR3 region is CASSQGHGTGPYEQYF. CDR3 nucleotides: TGCGCCAGCAGCCAAGGTCACGGGACAGGGCCATACGAGCAGTACTTC.

The V call is TRBV2, the J call TRBJ2-7; TRBD1 matches 10 bases. From germline, CDR1 is SNHLY and CDR2 FYNNEI. The V gene end was trimmed by 8 bases and the J gene end by 4 bases; junction bases not matched to a gene: 5. This CDR3 region has 13 residues. This CDR3 is CASLRTGGYEQYF. In DNA, the CDR3 is TGTGCCAGCCTCAGGACAGGGGGTTACGAGCAGTACTTC.

This clone was recorded once. This chain links TRBV18 with TRBJ2-1; TRBD2 agrees at 10 bases. V lost 0 bases, J lost 9 bases, and 5 bases stayed unmatched. Germline values: CDR1 KGHSH, CDR2 LQKENI. The CDR3 sequence is 15 residues long. The CDR3 nucleotides read TGTGCCAGCTCACCACCCGCTAGCGGGAGTGTTGAGCAGTTCTTC. Translated: CASSPPASGSVEQFF.